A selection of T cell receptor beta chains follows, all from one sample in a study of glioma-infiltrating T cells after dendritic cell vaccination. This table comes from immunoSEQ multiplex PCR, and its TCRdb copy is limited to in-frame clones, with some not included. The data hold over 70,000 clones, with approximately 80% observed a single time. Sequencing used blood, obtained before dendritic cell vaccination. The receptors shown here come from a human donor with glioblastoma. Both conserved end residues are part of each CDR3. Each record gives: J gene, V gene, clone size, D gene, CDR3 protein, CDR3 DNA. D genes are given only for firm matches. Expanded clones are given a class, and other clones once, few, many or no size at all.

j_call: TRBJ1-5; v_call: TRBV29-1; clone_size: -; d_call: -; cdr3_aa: CSVAQELNQPQHF; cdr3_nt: TGCAGCGTTGCACAGGAGCTCAATCAGCCCCAGCATTTT
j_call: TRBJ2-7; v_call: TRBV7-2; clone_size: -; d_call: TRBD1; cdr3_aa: CASSFNRGPYEQYF; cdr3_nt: TGTGCCAGCAGCTTCAACAGGGGGCCGTACGAGCAGTACTTC
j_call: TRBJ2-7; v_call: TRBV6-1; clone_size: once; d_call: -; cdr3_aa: CASRFRLDQGYEQYF; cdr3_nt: TGTGCCAGCCGTTTCCGTTTGGACCAGGGGTACGAGCAGTACTTC
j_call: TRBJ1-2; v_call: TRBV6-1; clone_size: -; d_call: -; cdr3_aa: CASSEFGGTNYGYTF; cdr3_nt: TGTGCCAGCAGTGAGTTTGGAGGGACCAACTATGGCTACACCTTC
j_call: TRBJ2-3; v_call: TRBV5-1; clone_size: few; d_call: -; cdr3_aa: CASSLLGPPGFTDTQYF; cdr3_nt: TGCGCCAGCAGCTTGTTGGGTCCTCCAGGGTTCACAGATACGCAGTATTTT
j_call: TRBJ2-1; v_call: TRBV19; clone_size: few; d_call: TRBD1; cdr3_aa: CASMDRGRKQFF; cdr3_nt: TGTGCCAGTATGGACAGGGGGAGAAAGCAGTTCTTC
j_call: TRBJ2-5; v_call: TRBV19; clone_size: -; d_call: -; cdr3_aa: CASGNGETQYF; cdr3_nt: TGTGCCAGCGGTAACGGGGAGACCCAGTACTTC
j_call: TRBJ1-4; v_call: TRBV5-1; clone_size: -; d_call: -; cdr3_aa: CASSFSTNEKLFF; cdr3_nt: TGCGCCAGCAGCTTTAGTACTAATGAAAAACTGTTTTTT
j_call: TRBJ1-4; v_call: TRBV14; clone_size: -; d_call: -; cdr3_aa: CASSQPGAGEKLFF; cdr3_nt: TGTGCCAGCAGCCAACCAGGGGCCGGGGAAAAACTGTTTTTT
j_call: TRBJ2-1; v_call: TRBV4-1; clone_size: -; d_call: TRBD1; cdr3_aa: CASSQGQGSVSEQFF; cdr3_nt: TGCGCCAGCAGCCAGGGACAGGGGTCGGTAAGTGAGCAGTTCTTC
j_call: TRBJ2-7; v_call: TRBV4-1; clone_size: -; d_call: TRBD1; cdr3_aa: CASSPIKTGKIGEQYF; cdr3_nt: TGCGCCAGCAGCCCAATAAAGACAGGGAAAATCGGCGAGCAGTACTTC
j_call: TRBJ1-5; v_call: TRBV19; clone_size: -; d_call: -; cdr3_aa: CASSMEQLNQPQHF; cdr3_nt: TGTGCCAGTAGTATGGAACAGCTCAATCAGCCCCAGCATTTT
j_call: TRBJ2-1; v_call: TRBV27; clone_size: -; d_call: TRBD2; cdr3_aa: CASSSWDASGSREQFF; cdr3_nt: TGTGCCAGCAGTTCCTGGGATGCTAGCGGGAGCCGTGAGCAGTTCTTC
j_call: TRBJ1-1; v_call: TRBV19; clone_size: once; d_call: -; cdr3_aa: CASSIYGGGQVNTEAFF; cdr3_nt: TGTGCCAGTAGTATTTACGGGGGGGGGCAGGTGAACACTGAAGCTTTCTTT
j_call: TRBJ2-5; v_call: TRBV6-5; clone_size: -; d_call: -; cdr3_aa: CASRGGLLETQYF; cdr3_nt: TGTGCCAGCAGGGGGGGACTCCTAGAGACCCAGTACTTC
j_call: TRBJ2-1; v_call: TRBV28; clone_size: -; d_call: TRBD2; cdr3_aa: CAATKLAGHYNEQFF; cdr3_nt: TGTGCCGCAACAAAACTAGCGGGACACTACAATGAGCAGTTCTTC
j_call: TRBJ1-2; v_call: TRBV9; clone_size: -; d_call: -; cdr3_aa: CASSVGGTSTLSDGYTF; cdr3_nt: TGTGCCAGCAGCGTAGGAGGGACTTCCACCCTTTCCGATGGCTACACCTTC
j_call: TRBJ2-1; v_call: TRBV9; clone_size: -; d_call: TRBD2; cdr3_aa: CASSPEAGGRYNEQFF; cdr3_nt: TGTGCCAGCAGCCCAGAGGCGGGGGGGCGGTACAATGAGCAGTTCTTC
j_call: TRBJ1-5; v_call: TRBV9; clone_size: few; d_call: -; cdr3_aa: CASSVRDNQPQHF; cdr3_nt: TGTGCCAGCAGCGTCAGGGACAATCAGCCCCAGCATTTT
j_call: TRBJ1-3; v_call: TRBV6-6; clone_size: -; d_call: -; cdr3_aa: CASSLGGSGNTIYF; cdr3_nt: TGTGCCAGCAGTTTGGGGGGGTCTGGAAACACCATATATTTT
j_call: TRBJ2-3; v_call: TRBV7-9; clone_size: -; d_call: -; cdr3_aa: CASSSSPLAFFTDTQYF; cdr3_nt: TGTGCCAGCAGCTCGTCCCCGCTAGCGTTCTTCACAGATACGCAGTATTTT
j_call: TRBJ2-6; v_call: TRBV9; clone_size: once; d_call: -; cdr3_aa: CASSARSGANVLTF; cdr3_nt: TGTGCCAGCAGCGCCCGTTCTGGGGCCAACGTCCTGACTTTC
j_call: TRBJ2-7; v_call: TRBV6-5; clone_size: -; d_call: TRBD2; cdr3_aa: CASSYVRGGPSEEQYF; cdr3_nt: TGTGCCAGCAGTTACGTGCGGGGGGGGCCCTCGGAAGAGCAGTACTTC
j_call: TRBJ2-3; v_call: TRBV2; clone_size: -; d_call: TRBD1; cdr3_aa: CASSETGDVSSTDTQYF; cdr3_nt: TGTGCCAGCAGCGAAACAGGGGACGTTTCTAGCACAGATACGCAGTATTTT
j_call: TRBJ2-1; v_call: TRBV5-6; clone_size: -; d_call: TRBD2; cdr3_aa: CASSLDGSRGVYNEQFF; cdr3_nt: TGTGCCAGCAGCTTGGACGGCAGCCGGGGGGTATACAATGAGCAGTTCTTC
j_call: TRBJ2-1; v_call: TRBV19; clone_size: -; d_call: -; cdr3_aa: CASTLGGDTYNEQFF; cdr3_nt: TGTGCCAGTACCCTCGGGGGTGACACCTACAATGAGCAGTTCTTC
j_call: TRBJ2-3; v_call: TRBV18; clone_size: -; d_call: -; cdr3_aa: CASSPNHRLGDTQYF; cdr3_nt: TGTGCCAGCTCACCAAATCACAGGCTGGGCGATACGCAGTATTTT
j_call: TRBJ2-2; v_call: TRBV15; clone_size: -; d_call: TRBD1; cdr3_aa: CATSRNRGNAGELFF; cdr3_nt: TGTGCCACCAGCAGAAACAGGGGGAATGCCGGGGAGCTGTTTTTT
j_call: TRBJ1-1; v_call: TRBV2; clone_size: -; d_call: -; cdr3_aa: CASTREGTTEAFF; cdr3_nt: TGTGCCAGCACCCGTGAGGGTACCACTGAAGCTTTCTTT
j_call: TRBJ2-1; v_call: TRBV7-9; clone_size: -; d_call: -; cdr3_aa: CASSLAPGGPSGQFF; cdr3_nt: TGTGCCAGCAGCTTAGCCCCAGGCGGGCCCAGCGGGCAGTTCTTC
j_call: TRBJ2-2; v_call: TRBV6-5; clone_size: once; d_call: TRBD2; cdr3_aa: CASIPRGGNTGELFF; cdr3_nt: TGTGCCAGCATCCCACGGGGGGGTAACACCGGGGAGCTGTTTTTT
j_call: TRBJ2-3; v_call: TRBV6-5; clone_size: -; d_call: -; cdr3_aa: CASRLRGGVADTQYF; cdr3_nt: TGTGCCAGCAGACTGCGCGGCGGTGTGGCAGATACGCAGTATTTT
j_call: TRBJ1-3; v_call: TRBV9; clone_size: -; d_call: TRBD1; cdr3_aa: CASSAGGAGNTIYF; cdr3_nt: TGTGCCAGCAGCGCAGGGGGCGCGGGAAACACCATATATTTT
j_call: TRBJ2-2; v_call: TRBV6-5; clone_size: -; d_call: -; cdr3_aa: CASSYVRGELFF; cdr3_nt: TGTGCCAGCAGTTATGTGCGCGGGGAGCTGTTTTTT
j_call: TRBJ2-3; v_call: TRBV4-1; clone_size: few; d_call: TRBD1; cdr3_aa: CASSRSVVGQTTDTQYF; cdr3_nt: TGCGCCAGCAGCCGTTCAGTGGTGGGACAGACCACAGATACGCAGTATTTT
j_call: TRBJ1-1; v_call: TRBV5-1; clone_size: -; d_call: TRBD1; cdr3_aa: CASSLGDRGLVAFF; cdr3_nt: TGCGCCAGCAGCTTGGGGGACAGGGGGCTTGTAGCTTTCTTT
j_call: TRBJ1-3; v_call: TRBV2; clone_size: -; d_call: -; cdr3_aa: CASSVGLGNTIYF; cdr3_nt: TGTGCCAGCAGTGTGGGGCTCGGAAACACCATATATTTT
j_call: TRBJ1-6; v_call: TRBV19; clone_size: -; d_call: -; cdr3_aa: CASSIPKSNSPLHF; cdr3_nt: TGTGCCAGTAGTATCCCTAAAAGTAATTCACCCCTCCACTTT
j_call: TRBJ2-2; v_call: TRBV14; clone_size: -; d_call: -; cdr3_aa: CASSHWQTNTGELFF; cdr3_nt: TGTGCCAGCAGCCACTGGCAGACAAACACCGGGGAGCTGTTTTTT
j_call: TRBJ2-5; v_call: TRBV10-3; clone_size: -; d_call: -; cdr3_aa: CAITQGTLMGQETQYF; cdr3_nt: TGTGCCATCACCCAGGGAACCCTAATGGGCCAAGAGACCCAGTACTTC
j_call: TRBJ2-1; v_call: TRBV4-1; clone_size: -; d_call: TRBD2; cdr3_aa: CASSHQQGTSYNEQFF; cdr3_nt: TGCGCCAGCAGCCACCAGCAGGGGACTAGTTACAATGAGCAGTTCTTC
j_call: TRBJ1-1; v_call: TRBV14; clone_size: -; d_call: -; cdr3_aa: CASSHRGVYTEAFF; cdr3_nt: TGTGCCAGCAGCCACAGGGGTGTGTACACTGAAGCTTTCTTT
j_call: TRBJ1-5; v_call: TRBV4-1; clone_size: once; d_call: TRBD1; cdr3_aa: CASSPDGRGVQPQHF; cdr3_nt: TGCGCCAGCAGCCCGGACGGCAGGGGGGTTCAGCCCCAGCATTTT
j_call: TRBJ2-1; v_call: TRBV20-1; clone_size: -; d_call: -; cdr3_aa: CSAGEVIEQFF; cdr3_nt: TGCAGTGCTGGCGAGGTTATTGAGCAGTTCTTC
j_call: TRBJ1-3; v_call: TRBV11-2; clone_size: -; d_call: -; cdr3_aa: CASSPLGGPGNTIYF; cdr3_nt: TGTGCCAGCAGCCCCTTGGGGGGACCGGGAAACACCATATATTTT
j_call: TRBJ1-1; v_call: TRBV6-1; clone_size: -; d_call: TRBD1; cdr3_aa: CAGGQGNTEAFF; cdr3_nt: TGTGCCGGGGGACAGGGGAACACTGAAGCTTTCTTT
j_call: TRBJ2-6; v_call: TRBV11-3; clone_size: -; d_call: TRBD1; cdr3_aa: CASSLRTGKSGANVLTF; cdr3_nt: TGTGCCAGCAGCTTAAGGACAGGGAAGTCTGGGGCCAACGTCCTGACTTTC
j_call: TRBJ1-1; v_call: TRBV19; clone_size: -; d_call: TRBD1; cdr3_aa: CASSTQDRSEAFF; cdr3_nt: TGTGCCAGTAGTACCCAGGACAGGAGTGAAGCTTTCTTT
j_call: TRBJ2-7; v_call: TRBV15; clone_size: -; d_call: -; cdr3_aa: CATSRGGQGYEQYF; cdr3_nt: TGTGCCACCAGCAGAGGGGGCCAGGGCTACGAGCAGTACTTC
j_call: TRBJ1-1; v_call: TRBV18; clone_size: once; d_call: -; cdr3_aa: CASSPSLQIMNTEAFF; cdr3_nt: TGTGCCAGCTCACCAAGCTTACAGATTATGAACACTGAAGCTTTCTTT
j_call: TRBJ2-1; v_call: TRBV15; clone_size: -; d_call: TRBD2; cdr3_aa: CATRPPPGLAGGYDEQFF; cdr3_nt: TGTGCCACCAGGCCACCCCCCGGACTAGCGGGAGGGTACGATGAGCAGTTCTTC
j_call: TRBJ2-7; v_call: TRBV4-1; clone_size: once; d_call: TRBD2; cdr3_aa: CASRRTGGYEQYF; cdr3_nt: TGCGCCAGCAGGAGGACGGGGGGGTACGAGCAGTACTTC
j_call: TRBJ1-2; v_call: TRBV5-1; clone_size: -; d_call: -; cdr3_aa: CASSLRTDPYGYTF; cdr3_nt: TGCGCCAGCAGCTTGAGGACAGACCCCTATGGCTACACCTTC
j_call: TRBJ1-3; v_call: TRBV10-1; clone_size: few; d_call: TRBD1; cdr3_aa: CASSGGILGTEVGNTIYF; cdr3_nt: TGCGCCAGCAGTGGGGGGATATTGGGGACAGAAGTTGGAAACACCATATATTTT
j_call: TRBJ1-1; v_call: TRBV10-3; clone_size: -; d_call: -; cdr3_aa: CATAQQENTEAFF; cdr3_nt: TGTGCCACGGCGCAACAGGAGAACACTGAAGCTTTCTTT
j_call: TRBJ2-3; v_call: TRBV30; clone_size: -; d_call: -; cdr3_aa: CAWSVIRGGEGDTQYF; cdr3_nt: TGTGCCTGGAGTGTAATTCGGGGTGGGGAAGGCGATACGCAGTATTTT
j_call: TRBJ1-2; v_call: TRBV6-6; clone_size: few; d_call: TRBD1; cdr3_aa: CASSPSGQGYGYTF; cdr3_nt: TGTGCCAGCAGTCCCTCGGGACAGGGGTATGGCTACACCTTC
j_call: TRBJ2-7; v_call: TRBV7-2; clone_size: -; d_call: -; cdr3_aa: CASSPVGSSYEQYF; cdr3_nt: TGTGCCAGCAGCCCAGTGGGCTCCTCCTACGAGCAGTACTTC
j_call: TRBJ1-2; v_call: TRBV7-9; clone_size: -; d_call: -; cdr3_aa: CASSFGAGEANYGYTF; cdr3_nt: TGTGCCAGCAGCTTCGGGGCGGGGGAAGCTAACTATGGCTACACCTTC
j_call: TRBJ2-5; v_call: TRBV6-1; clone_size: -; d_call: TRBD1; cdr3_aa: CASSGRQGYQETQYF; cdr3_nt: TGTGCCAGCAGTGGGAGACAGGGATACCAAGAGACCCAGTACTTC